The present entry profiles one TCR beta chain with its context. This sample is drawn from a study of blood T cell repertoires in COVID-19. The wider study: Sources were T cells, B-cell-depleted T cells, or PBMCs; the material itself was cDNA or gDNA.

Germline V gene lookup returns CDR1 LGHDT and CDR2 YNNKEL (reference sequence). This CDR3 is built from 13 residues. After removal of 7 bases from V and 8 bases from J, the junction contained 6 bases not matched to a gene. TCRdb keeps only in-frame clones here, not all; method: immunoSEQ multiplex PCR. The sample includes around 220,000 clones, 75% to 85% of them seen just once. The chain employs TRBV3-1 (or the pseudogene TRBV3-2) and TRBJ1-4, with TRBD1 matching 8 bases. This sequence originates from a woman older than 75 with COVID-19, enrolled during active disease. Sample: peripheral blood. The CDR3 nucleotides read TGTGCCAGCATCTTGACAGGGGAAGAAAAACTGTTTTTT. Residues: CASILTGEEKLFF.